This T cell receptor beta chain derives from a study of human T cells and chemical hapten exposure. On the study more broadly: Women made up most patients, who had alopecia areata, totalis or universalis. Overall study results and limits: Compared with pre-sensitization or healthy control sets, expanded TCRs clustered more. With regard to DPC sensitization, TCRs above 1 in 1000 frequency did not change.

Single cDNA molecules in the library carried unique molecular identifiers attached during preparation. Each CDR3 protein is one row after TCRdb ran MiXCR on the reads. The sample lists 2,500 to 3,000 distinct CDR3 sequences, roughly 40% occurring once. In the case of this clonotype: What it binds is not known.

Between the trimmed V and J ends, which lost 5 bases and 1 base, there was a span of 18 bases. Germline assignment: CDR1 SGHAT and CDR2 FQNNGV. The CDR3 contains 17 residues. The sample's treatment: therapeutic diphenylcyclopropenone sensitization with weekly scalp DPC. Unseparated into fractions, whole blood served as the source from which total RNA was extracted. The source material was whole blood, sampled before DPC sensitization or 2, 6, or about 24 weeks after (not recorded which). The chain has TRBV11-2 and TRBJ2-4; weak D call: TRBD1 (6 bases). The sequence was obtained from an adult with alopecia areata. Some clones in this sample may be carry-over from other donors' samples. This table probably holds off-target reads from a library built for another chain. The CDR3 DNA follows: TGTGCCAGCAGCACCCCCCCCTGGGGGCGGGCCAAAAACATTCAGTACTTC. Encoded protein: CASSTPPWGRAKNIQYF.